This T cell receptor beta chain is from a study of blood T cells in healthy people across ages. V was shortened by 6 bases and J by 1 base, with 9 bases between the two germline ends. This CDR3 contains 12 residues. The germline V gene has CDR1 SQVTM and CDR2 ANQGSEA. PBMCs, at least 6.5 million per sample, were isolated. PCR was performed a second time for roughly 6 to 12 cycles using a sample-barcoded 5' primer and a J-beta primer mix. In TCRdb, the 5' RACE reads were re-called with MiXCR into one record per CDR3 protein. The data contain 1.5 million or so distinct CDR3 sequences, about 40% of them singletons.

The source of this sequence is a woman under 30 in good health. Sequencing input: blood. The chain is built from TRBV29-1 and TRBJ1-1; the D is unclear. The CDR3 loop reads CSVDPTNTEAFF. The DNA for the CDR3 is TGCAGCGTCGATCCTACGAACACTGAAGCTTTCTTT.